Below, 8 T cell receptor beta chains from the same sample are listed, as sequenced in a study of OX40 agonist ivuxolimab in advanced cancers. Here immunoSEQ multiplex PCR was the method, and the copy in TCRdb shows in-frame clones only, minus some. The table lists tens of thousands of clones, 83% of them singletons, with over 15% in the top ten. The sequences come from CD4+ or CD8+ T cells sorted from blood, collected in a trial of the OX40 agonist ivuxolimab. The receptor source for this set is an adult with an advanced solid tumor such as melanoma, head and neck, liver or kidney cancer.

V is TRBV7-6 and J is TRBJ2-7, with a weak D call TRBD1 (6 bases). There are 13 residues in the CDR3. The germline V gene has CDR1 SGHVS and CDR2 FNYEAQ. Trimming pared 3 bases from V and 7 bases from J, leaving 13 bases between. Here the CDR3 reads CASSLAGDTEQYF. CDR3 DNA: TGTGCCAGCAGCTTGGCAGGGGATACGGAGCAGTACTTC.

The chain is built from TRBV14 and TRBJ2-7; D may be TRBD1 (5 bases). The CDR3 extends over 14 amino acids. CDR1 is SGHDN, CDR2 FVKESK, per germline. V lost 3 bases and J 3 bases, leaving 12 bases between the germline ends. The CDR3 here is CASSHVPGLYEQYF. In nucleotides, the CDR3 is TGTGCCAGCAGCCACGTTCCAGGGCTCTACGAGCAGTACTTC.

This clone came up once. The rearrangement links TRBV4-1 to TRBJ1-1; TRBD1 matches at 10 bases. J was trimmed by 4 bases and V by 1 base; bases with no gene match: 6. The CDR3 covers 16 residues. Germline V CDR1 and CDR2: MGHRA, YSYEKL. The chain's CDR3 is CASSQGRQGAGTEAFF. The CDR3 nucleotides read TGCGCCAGCAGCCAAGGACGACAGGGGGCGGGCACTGAAGCTTTCTTT.

This clone is labeled large (0.1 to 1%). This chain connects TRBV4-1 to TRBJ2-7; the D gene is possibly TRBD2 (6 bases). Germline CDR1 reads MGHRA; CDR2 reads YSYEKL. Trimming took 1 base from V and 5 from J, leaving 15 bases between them. This CDR3 comprises 15 residues. CDR3 region: CASSQGLVGVHEQYF. DNA for the CDR3: TGCGCCAGCAGCCAAGGACTAGTCGGGGTCCACGAGCAGTACTTC.

The chain employs TRBV25-1 and TRBJ2-7, with D uncertain. Per the germline V gene, CDR1 is MGHDK and CDR2 is SYGVNS. V lost 0 bases, J lost 6 bases, and 6 bases lay in between. This CDR3 is built from 12 residues. CDR3 nucleotides: TGTGCCAGCAGTGAATATGGTCGCGAGCAGTACTTC. It is translated as CASSEYGREQYF.

The chain carries TRBV6-5 and TRBJ2-7; D is unclear. Germline V CDR1 and CDR2: MNHEY, SVGAGI. V was clipped by 1 base and J by 6 bases, with 16 bases between them. The CDR3 runs to 15 residues. In DNA, the CDR3 is TGTGCCAGCAGTTACTTCGGGCAAGGCCCGTCCGAGCAGTACTTC. It translates to CASSYFGQGPSEQYF.

The chain employs TRBV28 and TRBJ1-3; D unclear. Germline V gene data show CDR1 as MDHEN and CDR2 as SYDVKM. Trimming took off 6 bases at V and 0 bases at J, with 12 bases between the two ends. The CDR3 runs to 15 residues. This chain's CDR3 is CASSLRAFSGNTIYF. CDR3 nucleotide sequence: TGTGCCAGCAGCCTCCGGGCCTTCTCTGGAAACACCATATATTTT. Full variable domain (rest looked up from reference TRBV28 and TRBJ1-3): DVKVTQSSRYLVKRTGEKVFLECVQDMDHENMFWYRQDPGLGLRLIYFSYDVKMKEKGDIPEGYSVSREKKERFSLILESASTNQTSMYLCASSLRAFSGNTIYFGEGSWLTVV.

The chain joins TRBV7-9 to TRBJ2-5; D may be TRBD2 (8 bases). The CDR3 has 15 residues. V gave up 7 bases and J gave up 4 bases, with 19 bases separating them. Germline assignment: CDR1 SEHNR and CDR2 FQNEAQ (reference sequence). DNA of the CDR3: TGTGCCAGCATGGGTACAGGGGCGGGAGGAGAGACCCAGTACTTC. Translated, it gives CASMGTGAGGETQYF.